Below, 2 T cell receptor beta chains from the same sample are listed, as sequenced in a study of metastatic and nonmetastatic thyroid tumors (dated by TCRdb to 2018 to 2021). The library was built by means of PCR. Data came from an Illumina HiSeq 4000. The raw public reads went through TCRdb reprocessing: fastp at Q25, MiXCR clone calling, in-frame beta chains kept. The sample table shows tens of thousands of clones, and around 14% are seen once. The ten largest clones represent just over 6.5% of the sample. No treatment had been received by any patient before thyroid surgery. The specimen was blood. Receptor source: a male donor with papillary thyroid cancer or a benign thyroid nodule (not recorded which). Some clones in this sample may be carry-over from other donors' samples.

The chain recombines TRBV7-8 with TRBJ1-1, with a possible D match to TRBD1 (6 bases). The CDR3 sequence is 16 residues long. Deletions cut 1 base from V and 4 bases from J, with 16 bases between. In germline, CDR1 is SGHVS, CDR2 FQNEAQ. CDR3 nucleotides: TGTGCCAGCAGCTTAGAGTTTGCAGGGGTAGGCACTGAAGCTTTCTTT. Protein sequence: CASSLEFAGVGTEAFF.

The CDR3 here is CASSQGLAVGPGEQYF. The CDR3, as DNA: TGTGCCAGCAGCCAGGGACTAGCGGTAGGGCCGGGAGAGCAGTACTTC. The rearrangement uses TRBV6-1 and TRBJ2-7, with 11 nucleotides matching TRBD2. The junction had 14 bases not matched to a gene; V was cut back by 6 bases and J by 7 bases. Germline loops: CDR1 MNHNS, CDR2 SASEGT. This CDR3 region has 16 residues.